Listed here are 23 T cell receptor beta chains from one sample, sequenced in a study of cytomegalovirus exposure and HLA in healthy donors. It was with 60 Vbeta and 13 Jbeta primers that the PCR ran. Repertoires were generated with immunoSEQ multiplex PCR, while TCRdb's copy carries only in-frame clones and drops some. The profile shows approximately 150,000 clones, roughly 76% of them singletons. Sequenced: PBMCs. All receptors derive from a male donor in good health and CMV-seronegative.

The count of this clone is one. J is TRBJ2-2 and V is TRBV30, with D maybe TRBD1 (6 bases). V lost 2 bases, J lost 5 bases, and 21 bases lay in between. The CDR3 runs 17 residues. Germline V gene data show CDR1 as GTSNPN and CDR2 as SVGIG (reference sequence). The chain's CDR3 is CAWSPGYGLRGTGELFF. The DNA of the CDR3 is TGTGCCTGGAGTCCGGGCTATGGGTTGAGGGGGACCGGGGAGCTGTTTTTT.

The CDR3 loop reads CASSTGQSTGELFF. The CDR3 DNA reads TGTGCCAGCAGTACGGGACAGAGCACCGGGGAGCTGTTTTTT. The chain combines TRBV2 with TRBJ2-2, with 7 bases lining up with TRBD1. This CDR3 has 14 residues. The germline V gene encodes CDR1 SNHLY and CDR2 FYNNEI. V shed 5 bases, J shed 4 bases, and the junction held 4 bases outside the gene matches. The full variable domain, rest sourced from reference TRBV2 and TRBJ2-2, is EPEVTQTPSHQVTQMGQEVILRCVPISNHLYFYWYRQILGQKVEFLVSFYNNEISEKSEIFDDQFSVERPDGSNFTLKIRSTKLEDSAMYFCASSTGQSTGELFFGEGSRLTVL.

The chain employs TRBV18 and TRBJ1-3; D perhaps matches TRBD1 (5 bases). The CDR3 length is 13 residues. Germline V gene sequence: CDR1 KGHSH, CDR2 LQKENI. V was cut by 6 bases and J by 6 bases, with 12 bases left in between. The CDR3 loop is CASSAGPKNTIYF. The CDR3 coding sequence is TGTGCCAGCTCCGCGGGGCCTAAAAACACCATATATTTT.

The CDR3 spells CASSLRTGESYEQYF. The DNA for the CDR3 is TGTGCCAGCAGCTTAAGGACAGGGGAATCCTACGAGCAGTACTTC. V is TRBV11-3 and J is TRBJ2-7; 9 bases line up with TRBD1. The CDR3 loop spans 15 amino acids. CDR1 SGHNT and CDR2 YENEEA come from the germline V gene. Germline trimming cut 2 bases from V and 1 base from J; bases unmatched to any gene: 3.

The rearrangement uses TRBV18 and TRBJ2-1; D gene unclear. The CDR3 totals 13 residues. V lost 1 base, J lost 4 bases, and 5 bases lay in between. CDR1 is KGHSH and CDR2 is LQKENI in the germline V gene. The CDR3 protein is CASSPQQYNEQFF. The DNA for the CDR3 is TGTGCCAGCTCACCACAACAGTACAATGAGCAGTTCTTC.

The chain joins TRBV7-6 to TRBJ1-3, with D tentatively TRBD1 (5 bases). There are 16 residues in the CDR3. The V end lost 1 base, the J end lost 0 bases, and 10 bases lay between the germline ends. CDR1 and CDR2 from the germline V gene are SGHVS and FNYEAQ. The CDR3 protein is CASSLGRGSSGNTIYF. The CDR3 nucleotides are TGTGCCAGCAGCTTAGGAAGGGGAAGCTCTGGAAACACCATATATTTT.

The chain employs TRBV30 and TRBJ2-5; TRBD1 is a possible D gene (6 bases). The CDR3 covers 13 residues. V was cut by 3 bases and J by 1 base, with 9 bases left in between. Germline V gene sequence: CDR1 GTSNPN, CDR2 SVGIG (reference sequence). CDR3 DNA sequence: TGTGCCTGGAGCACAGGGATCCAAGAGACCCAGTACTTC. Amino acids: CAWSTGIQETQYF.

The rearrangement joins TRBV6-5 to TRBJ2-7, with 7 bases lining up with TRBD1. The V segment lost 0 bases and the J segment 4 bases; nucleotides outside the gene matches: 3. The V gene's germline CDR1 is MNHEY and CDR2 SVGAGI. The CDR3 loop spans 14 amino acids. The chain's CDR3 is CASSYSSGGYEQYF. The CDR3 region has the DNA TGTGCCAGCAGTTACTCTTCAGGGGGATACGAGCAGTACTTC.

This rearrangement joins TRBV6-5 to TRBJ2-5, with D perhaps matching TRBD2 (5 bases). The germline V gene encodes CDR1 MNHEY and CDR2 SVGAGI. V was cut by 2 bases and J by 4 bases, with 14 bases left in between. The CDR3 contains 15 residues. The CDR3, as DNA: TGTGCCAGCAGTTACGAGGCGGGTTTAGGAGAGACCCAGTACTTC. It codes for CASSYEAGLGETQYF.

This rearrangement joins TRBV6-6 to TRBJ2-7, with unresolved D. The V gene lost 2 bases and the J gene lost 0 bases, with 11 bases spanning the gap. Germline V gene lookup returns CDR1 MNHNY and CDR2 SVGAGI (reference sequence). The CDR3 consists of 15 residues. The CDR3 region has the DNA TGTGCCAGCAGTTACCGGCCGAGGAGCTCCTACGAGCAGTACTTC. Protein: CASSYRPRSSYEQYF.

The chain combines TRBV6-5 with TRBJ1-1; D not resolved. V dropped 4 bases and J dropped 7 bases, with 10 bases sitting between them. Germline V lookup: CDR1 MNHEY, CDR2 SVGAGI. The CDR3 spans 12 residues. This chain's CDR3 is CASSSWAYEAFF. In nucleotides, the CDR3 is TGTGCCAGCAGTTCCTGGGCCTATGAAGCTTTCTTT.

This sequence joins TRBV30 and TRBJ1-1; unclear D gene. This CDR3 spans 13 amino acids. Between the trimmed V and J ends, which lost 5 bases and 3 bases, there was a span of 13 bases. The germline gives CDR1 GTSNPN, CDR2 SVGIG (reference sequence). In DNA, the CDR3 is TGTGCCTGGGGAGGGATTAGGGACACTGAAGCTTTCTTT. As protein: CAWGGIRDTEAFF.

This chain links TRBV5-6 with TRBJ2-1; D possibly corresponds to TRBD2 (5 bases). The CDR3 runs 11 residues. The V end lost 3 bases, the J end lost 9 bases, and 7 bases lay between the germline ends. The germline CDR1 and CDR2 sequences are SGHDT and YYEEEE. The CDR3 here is CASSSAGEQFF. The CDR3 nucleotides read TGTGCCAGCAGCTCGGCGGGTGAGCAGTTCTTC.

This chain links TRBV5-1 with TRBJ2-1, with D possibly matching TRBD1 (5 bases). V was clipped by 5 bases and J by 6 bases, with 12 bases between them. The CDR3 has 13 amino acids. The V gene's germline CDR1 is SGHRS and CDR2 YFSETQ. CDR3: CASRTQGVNEQFF. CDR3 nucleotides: TGCGCCAGCAGAACTCAGGGTGTCAATGAGCAGTTCTTC.

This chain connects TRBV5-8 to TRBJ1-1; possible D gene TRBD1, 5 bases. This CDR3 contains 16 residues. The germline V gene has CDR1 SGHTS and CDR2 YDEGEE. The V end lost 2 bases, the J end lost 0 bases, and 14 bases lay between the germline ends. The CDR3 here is CASSFRFDRLNTEAFF. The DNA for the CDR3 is TGTGCCAGCAGCTTTCGATTCGACAGACTGAACACTGAAGCTTTCTTT.

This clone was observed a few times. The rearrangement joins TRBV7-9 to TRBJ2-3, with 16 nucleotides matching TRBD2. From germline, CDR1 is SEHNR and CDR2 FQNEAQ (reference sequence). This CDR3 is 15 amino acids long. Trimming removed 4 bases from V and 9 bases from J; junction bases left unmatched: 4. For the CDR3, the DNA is TGTGCCAGCAGCTCCGGGACTAGCGGGGGGGGGACGCAGTATTTT. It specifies CASSSGTSGGGTQYF.

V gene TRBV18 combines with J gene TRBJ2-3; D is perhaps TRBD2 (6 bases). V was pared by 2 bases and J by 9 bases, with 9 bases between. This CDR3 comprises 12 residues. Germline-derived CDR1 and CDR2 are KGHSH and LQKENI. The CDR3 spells CASSPLEGTQYF. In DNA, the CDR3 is TGTGCCAGCTCACCATTGGAGGGAACGCAGTATTTT.

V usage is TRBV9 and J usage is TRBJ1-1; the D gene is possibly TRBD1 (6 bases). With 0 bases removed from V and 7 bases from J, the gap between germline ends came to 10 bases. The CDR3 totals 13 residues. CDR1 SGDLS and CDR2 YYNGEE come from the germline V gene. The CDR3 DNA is TGTGCCAGCAGCGTAGTGGACAGAGGTGAAGCTTTCTTT. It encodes CASSVVDRGEAFF.

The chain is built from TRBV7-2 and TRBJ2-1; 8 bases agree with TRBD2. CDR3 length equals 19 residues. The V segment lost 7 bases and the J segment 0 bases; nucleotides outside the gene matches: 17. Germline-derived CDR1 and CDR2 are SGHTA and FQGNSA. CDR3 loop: CASTLLFQRGPSSYNEQFF. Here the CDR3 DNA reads TGTGCCAGCACCCTCCTCTTCCAGCGGGGGCCTAGCTCCTACAATGAGCAGTTCTTC.

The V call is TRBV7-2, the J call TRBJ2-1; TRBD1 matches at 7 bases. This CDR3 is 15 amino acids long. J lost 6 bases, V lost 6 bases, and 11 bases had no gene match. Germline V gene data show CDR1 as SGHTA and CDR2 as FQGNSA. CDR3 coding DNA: TGTGCCAGCAGAGAAGGGGGCGGATCGCCCAATGAGCAGTTCTTC. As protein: CASREGGGSPNEQFF.

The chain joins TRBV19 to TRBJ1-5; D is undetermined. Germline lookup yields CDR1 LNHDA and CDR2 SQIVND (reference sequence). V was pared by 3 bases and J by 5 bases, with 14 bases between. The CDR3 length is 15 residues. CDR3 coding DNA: TGTGCCAGTAGTATCCGCGATTACGGGGATCAGCCCCAGCATTTT. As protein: CASSIRDYGDQPQHF.

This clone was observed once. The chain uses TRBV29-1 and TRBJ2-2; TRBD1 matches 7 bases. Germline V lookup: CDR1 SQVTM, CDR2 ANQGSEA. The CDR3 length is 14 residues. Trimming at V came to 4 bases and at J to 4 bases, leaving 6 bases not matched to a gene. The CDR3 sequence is CSVGVQGITGELFF. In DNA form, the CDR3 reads TGCAGCGTTGGAGTACAGGGGATCACCGGGGAGCTGTTTTTT.

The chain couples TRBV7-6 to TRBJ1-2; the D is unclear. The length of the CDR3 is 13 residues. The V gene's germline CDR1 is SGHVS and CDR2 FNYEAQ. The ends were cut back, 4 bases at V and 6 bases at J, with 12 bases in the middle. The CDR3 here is CASSSYYGDGYTF. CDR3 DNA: TGTGCCAGCAGCTCCTACTACGGAGATGGCTACACCTTC.